This T cell receptor beta chain comes out of a study of T-cell reconstitution after alpha-beta-depleted transplantation in children. The V and J ends lost 7 bases and 1 base, in that order; junction bases with no gene match: 7. The germline CDR1 and CDR2 sequences are SNHLY and FYNNEI. The CDR3 contains 14 residues. This clonotype was seen at least ten times. Its antigen is still unknown. Construction of the TCRbeta library involved unique molecular identifiers. TCRdb recomputed calls from the PCR reads with MiXCR, one row per CDR3 protein. The repertoire has 200,000 or so distinct CDR3 sequences, just under 6.5% of them found once; the top ten carry 4.5%. The study's findings and limits: Diversity and T-cell counts at one year after transplant derived mostly from new T cells. At around two months after transplant, the alpha-beta T cells were reportedly derived from several hundred expanded clones that came from non-depleted graft cells.

The receptor comes from a girl less than two years old with combined immunodeficiency, due to receive a stem cell transplant. This sequence joins TRBV2 and TRBJ2-7; 7 bases line up with TRBD1. The sample here was PBMCs, taken before TCRalphabeta/CD19-depleted stem cell transplant. The CDR3 spells CASMIQGTSYEQYF. The CDR3 DNA reads as TGTGCCAGCATGATACAGGGGACATCCTACGAGCAGTACTTC.